Listed below are T cell receptor beta chains from one sample, sequenced in a study of breast tumors, draining lymph nodes, adjacent tissues. Each CDR3 protein is one row after TCRdb ran MiXCR on the multiplex PCR reads. This table has 120,000 or so distinct CDR3 sequences, 20% appearing once. The sample consisted of axillary lymph node tissue. All receptors derive from a female donor with breast cancer. Some clones in this sample may be carry-over from other donors' samples. Each CDR3 is given with its conserved first and last residue.

v_call cdr3_length cdr3_aa
TRBV20-1 16 CSAPPYPRVEDYGYTF
TRBV20-1 13 CSAPGPFNQPQHF
TRBV6-5 14 CASRPGGAEETQYF
TRBV12-3/TRBV12-4 15 CASSLKGRSDNGYTF
TRBV6-5 13 CASSQDNTDTQYF
TRBV18 13 CASSPRAEAEQFF
TRBV24-1 16 CATSTGDRGATGELFF
TRBV28 15 CASSPTWTSSYEQYF
TRBV28 10 CASRTGIQYF
TRBV27 14 CASKDQLGGRAQHF
TRBV11-1 16 CASSLEAGGLLYEQYF
TRBV7-6 13 CASSLARGREQCF
TRBV2 14 CASSPGQGAYEQYF
TRBV3-1 18 CASSQAVGGGLYNSPLHF
TRBV7-8 11 CASSLLNTIYF
TRBV5-1 18 CASRATSGGAAQYNEQFF
TRBV6-5 15 CASSAGTKTYNEQFF
TRBV19 13 CASKVVGTDTQYF
TRBV20-1 13 CSASTLMNSPLHF
TRBV6-6 16 CASSEEGSGKIDTQYF
TRBV5-1 15 CASSLRQWPNQPQHF
TRBV7-9 13 CASNEPTNEKLFF
TRBV30 13 CAWTTPGGNEQFF
TRBV20-1 18 CSARARGLAGVRGGELFF
TRBV9 15 CASSGGPRVYNEQFF
TRBV5-6 16 CASSSRTSRSTVELFF
TRBV12-5 14 CASGPGGSTDTQYF
TRBV10-2 16 CASTGVGTGFTDTQYF
TRBV28 13 CASSFWSSYEQYF
TRBV6-4 14 CAPSVGPYYNEQFF
TRBV7-3 16 CASSFVASGGPLGQYF
TRBV29-1 15 CSVIILRDTLYEQYF
TRBV19 13 CASSIGHQETQYF
TRBV2 14 CASSERWITDTQYF
TRBV28 14 CASSLSRTNEKLFF
TRBV7-8 12 CASSLGEYGYTF
TRBV19 14 CASNPGTGSYEQYF
TRBV9 14 CASSVAAGYNEQFF
TRBV4-1 18 CASSQDHGGRPTNEKLFF
TRBV6-5 17 CASSYKRSGDTLFEQYF
TRBV14 15 CASSPAYTDYNEQFF
TRBV9 14 CASSVGKTNQPQHF
TRBV7-9 12 CASSLESDEQFF
TRBV29-1 14 CSGGLAGQRKTQYF
TRBV25-1 16 CASSDPVPATQETQYF
TRBV6-1 14 CASRLAVSSYEQYF
TRBV12-3/TRBV12-4 13 CASSPQTGIGYTF
TRBV5-5 15 CASSLISGNTGELFF
TRBV3-1 17 CASSRDFGGVESDTQYF
TRBV28 17 CASSFYTPTGSTGAQYF
TRBV10-2 13 CASWTSGYSEQFF
TRBV27 14 CATNKGPIQETQYF
TRBV6-1 14 CASSEGPSTDTQYF
TRBV30 15 CAWSPRDRGAYGYTF